The rows below give T cell receptor beta chains drawn from one sample of a study of OX40 agonist ivuxolimab in advanced cancers. Profiling relied on immunoSEQ multiplex PCR, and the TCRdb table lists in-frame clones only, not all of them. The sample includes under 100,000 clones, 92% of them seen just once. The starting material was CD4+ or CD8+ T cells sorted from blood, obtained in a trial of the OX40 agonist ivuxolimab. These receptors were obtained from an adult with an advanced solid tumor such as melanoma, head and neck, liver or kidney cancer. Each CDR3 is given with its conserved first and last residue. The D gene is left open where the match is weak. Size is stated for part of the rows, as once, few or many counts, or as a class when the clone is expanded.

TGTGCCAGTAGTGAGGAGCGCGGGGCCCTTGGGACCACAGATACGCAGTATTTT,CASSEERGALGTTDTQYF,TRBJ2-3,TRBV19,-,once
TGTGCCAGCAGCGTAGGCGACAGGAGCTACGAGCAGTACTTC,CASSVGDRSYEQYF,TRBJ2-7,TRBV9,-,-
TGTGCCAGCACCCCCGATCCGGGACTAGCAGGCAATGAGCAGTTCTTC,CASTPDPGLAGNEQFF,TRBJ2-1,TRBV7-6,TRBD2,-
TGTGCCAGCAGTACACCCGACTACGAGCAGTACTTC,CASSTPDYEQYF,TRBJ2-7,TRBV13,-,-
TGTGCCAGCAGCCATGCAGGGGGACGGGAGACCCAGTACTTC,CASSHAGGRETQYF,TRBJ2-5,TRBV5-5,TRBD1,-
TGTGCCAGCAGTTCGACAGGGTGGAGAAACACTGAAGCTTTCTTT,CASSSTGWRNTEAFF,TRBJ1-1,TRBV6-5,TRBD1,-
TGTGCCAGCTGGCCGCCGGGTGGACAGGGTTATAGCTCTGGGGCCAACGTCCTGACTTTC,CASWPPGGQGYSSGANVLTF,TRBJ2-6,TRBV27,TRBD1,-
TGTGCCAGCAGTTCCTACGGACAGGCCACAGATACGCAGTATTTT,CASSSYGQATDTQYF,TRBJ2-3,TRBV6-6,TRBD1,-
TGCGCCAGCAGCCAAGTAGAGGGCGGGGGGGCCGGAGCAGATACGCAGTATTTT,CASSQVEGGGAGADTQYF,TRBJ2-3,TRBV4-3,TRBD2,-
TGTGCCAGCAACCAGGCTGGGATCCTCTACGAGCAGTACTTC,CASNQAGILYEQYF,TRBJ2-7,TRBV7-2,-,-
TGTGCCAGCAGTTACTCAGGCATTCCTGAAGCTTTCTTT,CASSYSGIPEAFF,TRBJ1-1,TRBV6-5,-,-
TGTGCCAGCAGCCTCGGACAGGGACGAGCTGGGTCACCCCTCCACTTT,CASSLGQGRAGSPLHF,TRBJ1-6,TRBV13,TRBD1,-
TGTGCCACACTACCCTCGACAGATACCACTGAAGCTTTCTTT,CATLPSTDTTEAFF,TRBJ1-1,TRBV13,-,-
TGTGCCAGCAGCTTGGAGTCCTCCTATAATTCACCCCTCCACTTT,CASSLESSYNSPLHF,TRBJ1-6,TRBV5-6,-,-
TGTGCCAGCACCCGCGGGGGGGCCTCCTTCACAGATACGCAGTATTTT,CASTRGGASFTDTQYF,TRBJ2-3,TRBV27,TRBD2,-
TGTGCCAGCAGCCAAGATATCGGGCAGGGGATCACCGGGGAGCTGTTTTTT,CASSQDIGQGITGELFF,TRBJ2-2,TRBV14,-,-
TGTGCCAGCAGCTTAGTTGTCGGGGAGCTGTTTTTT,CASSLVVGELFF,TRBJ2-2,TRBV11-2,-,-